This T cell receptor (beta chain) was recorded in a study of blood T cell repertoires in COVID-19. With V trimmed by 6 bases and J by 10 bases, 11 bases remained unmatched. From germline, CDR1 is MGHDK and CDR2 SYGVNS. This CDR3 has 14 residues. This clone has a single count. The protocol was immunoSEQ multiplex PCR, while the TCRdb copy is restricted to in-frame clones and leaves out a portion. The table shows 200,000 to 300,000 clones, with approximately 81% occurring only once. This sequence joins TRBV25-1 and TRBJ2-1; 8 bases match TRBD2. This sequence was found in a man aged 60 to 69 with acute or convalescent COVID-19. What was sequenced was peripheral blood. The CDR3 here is CASSTGTRYREQFF. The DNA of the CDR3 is TGTGCCAGCAGCACCGGGACTAGATACAGGGAGCAGTTCTTC. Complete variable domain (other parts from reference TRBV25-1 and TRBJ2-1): EADIYQTPRYLVIGTGKKITLECSQTMGHDKMYWYQQDPGMELHLIHYSYGVNSTEKGDLSSESTVSRIRTEHFPLTLESARPSHTSQYLCASSTGTRYREQFFGPGTRLTVL.